Shown below are 27 T cell receptor beta chains from a single sample sequenced in a study of cytomegalovirus exposure and HLA in healthy donors. It was with 60 Vbeta and 13 Jbeta primers that the PCR ran. Profiling relied on immunoSEQ multiplex PCR, and the TCRdb table lists in-frame clones only, not all of them. There are about 130,000 clones in the sample; around 85% occur only once, and 4% lies in the top ten. Material: PBMCs. Source of these receptors: a man younger than 35 in good health and CMV-seropositive.

The chain couples TRBV5-4 to TRBJ2-5; maybe TRBD2 (6 bases). Trimming left V 3 bases short and J 4 bases short, with 13 bases between. CDR1 is SGHNT and CDR2 is YYREEE in the germline V gene (reference sequence). The length of the CDR3 is 14 residues. This CDR3 reads CASSWGGSGETQYF. In DNA form, the CDR3 reads TGTGCCAGCAGCTGGGGAGGAAGCGGAGAGACCCAGTACTTC.

V usage is TRBV10-3 and J usage is TRBJ2-5; possible D gene TRBD2, 6 bases. V was cut by 6 bases and J by 2 bases, with 19 bases left in between. The CDR3 totals 16 residues. Germline CDR1 ENHRY, CDR2 SYGVKD. CDR3 in DNA: TGTGCCATCAGCCCTCGCCCCCCGGGACTGCAAGAGACCCAGTACTTC. The encoded protein is CAISPRPPGLQETQYF.

In its sample, this clone was seen once. V is TRBV29-1 and J is TRBJ1-4, with D maybe TRBD1 (5 bases). Trimming pared 0 bases from V and 4 bases from J, leaving 24 bases between. In germline, CDR1 is SQVTM, CDR2 ANQGSEA. The CDR3 totals 19 residues. CDR3 nucleotides: TGCAGCGTTGAAGATATAGGTAGAGGGGAGGCCTCTTATAATGAAAAACTGTTTTTT. Its translation is CSVEDIGRGEASYNEKLFF.

The J gene is TRBJ2-3, the V gene TRBV7-2; the match to TRBD2 covers 8 bases. CDR3 length: 16 residues. Losses at the gene ends were 1 base for V and 6 bases for J; bases not matched to a gene: 9. Germline loops: CDR1 SGHTA, CDR2 FQGNSA. DNA of the CDR3: TGTGCCAGCAGCTTAGGGGCGGGAGGCCAGGGGGATACGCAGTATTTT. This codes for CASSLGAGGQGDTQYF.

The CDR3 sequence is CASSVDSNTEAFF. In nucleotides, the CDR3 is TGCGCCAGCAGCGTGGACAGCAACACTGAAGCTTTCTTT. The chain carries TRBV5-1 and TRBJ1-1; perhaps TRBD1 as D (6 bases). CDR1 is SGHRS, CDR2 YFSETQ, per germline. The CDR3 is 13 residues long. Trimming pared 4 bases from V and 2 bases from J, leaving 9 bases between.

The rearrangement links TRBV7-2 to TRBJ1-2; TRBD1 matches 8 bases. The CDR3 is 12 amino acids. V was pared by 11 bases and J by 4 bases, with 6 bases of the junction left unmatched. Looked up from germline, CDR1 is SGHTA and CDR2 is FQGNSA. The CDR3 sequence: CASGQGTYGYTF. The DNA of the CDR3 is TGTGCCTCTGGACAGGGCACCTATGGCTACACCTTC.

The CDR3 DNA is TGTGCCAGAAGCTTCCCCTCACGCTACAATCAGCCCCAGCATTTT. Its protein product is CARSFPSRYNQPQHF. The V gene is TRBV5-3, the J gene TRBJ1-5; the D is unclear. TRBV5-3 falls under the ORF class, with uncertain function. The CDR3 runs to 15 residues. Trimming removed 2 bases at V and 3 bases at J, with 12 bases between.

This chain uses TRBV5-1 with TRBJ1-2, with 10 nucleotides matching TRBD1. Germline CDR1 reads SGHRS; CDR2 reads YFSETQ. This CDR3 is 14 amino acids long. The trim removed 5 bases at V and 5 bases at J, leaving 6 bases unmatched. The CDR3 DNA reads TGCGCCAGCAGTATCGACAGGGGGCTATATGGCTACACCTTC. This codes for CASSIDRGLYGYTF.

The chain carries TRBV18 and TRBJ1-4; D possibly corresponds to TRBD1 (5 bases). The CDR3 is 16 residues long. Germline CDR1 is KGHSH and CDR2 is LQKENI. Trimming took off 1 base at V and 5 bases at J, with 14 bases between the two ends. CDR3 in amino acids: CASSPLSSAGNEKLFF. DNA of the CDR3: TGTGCCAGCTCACCACTTTCCTCGGCAGGGAATGAAAAACTGTTTTTT.

CDR3 DNA sequence: TGCAGCGTTGCAACAGGGAACTCGGTAGGGCAGTACTTC. Its protein product is CSVATGNSVGQYF. The chain joins TRBV29-1 to TRBJ2-7; a possible D gene is TRBD1 (6 bases). Deletions cut 4 bases from V and 9 bases from J, with 19 bases between. Germline values: CDR1 SQVTM, CDR2 ANQGSEA. This CDR3 comprises 13 residues.

This rearrangement joins TRBV5-6 to TRBJ2-5; 10 bases are a match to TRBD1. Trimming at V came to 4 bases and at J to 3 bases, leaving 12 bases not matched to a gene. The CDR3 contains 17 residues. Looked up from germline, CDR1 is SGHDT and CDR2 is YYEEEE. This chain's CDR3 is CASSPPGTGEPKETQYF. The CDR3 nucleotides are TGTGCCAGCAGCCCCCCCGGGACAGGGGAACCAAAAGAGACCCAGTACTTC.

This clone was detected only once. The rearrangement uses TRBV30 and TRBJ1-4, with D possibly matching TRBD1 (6 bases). Germline lookup yields CDR1 GTSNPN and CDR2 SVGIG (reference sequence). The CDR3 is made up of 13 amino acids. Deletions cut 3 bases from V and 8 bases from J, with 13 bases between. In nucleotides, the CDR3 is TGTGCCTGGAGATCAGGGGCGAGAGAAAAACTGTTTTTT. This gives the protein CAWRSGAREKLFF.

In this sample, this clone turned up a few times. The chain has TRBV12-5 and TRBJ2-7; 7 nucleotides line up with TRBD1. Germline V gene lookup returns CDR1 LGHNT and CDR2 FRNRAP. This CDR3 has 17 amino acids. After removal of 0 bases from V and 0 bases from J, the junction contained 8 bases not matched to a gene. The CDR3 DNA reads TGTGCTAGTGGTTTGGTACACTGGGACAGTTCCTCCTACGAGCAGTACTTC. This encodes CASGLVHWDSSSYEQYF.

The CDR3 coding sequence is TGCGCCAGCTGCGAATGGACAGGGCACCTCGAGCAGTACTTC. It specifies CASCEWTGHLEQYF. The chain has TRBV5-1 and TRBJ2-7, with TRBD1 matching over 8 bases. The CDR3 consists of 14 residues. V trimming: 7 bases; J trimming: 6 bases; junction bases outside the gene matches: 12. Germline lookup yields CDR1 SGHRS and CDR2 YFSETQ.

V is TRBV7-6 and J is TRBJ1-5; TRBD1 matches at 8 bases. With 5 bases clipped from V and 7 bases from J, the junction kept 10 bases outside the gene matches. Germline V CDR1 and CDR2: SGHVS, FNYEAQ. CDR3 size: 15 residues. Written as DNA, the CDR3 is TGTGCCAGCAGCCTCATGGGACAGGAAGGACAGCCCCAGCATTTT. Its translation: CASSLMGQEGQPQHF.

The J gene is TRBJ2-7, the V gene TRBV6-1; D possibly corresponds to TRBD2 (6 bases). Trimming pared 7 bases from V and 6 bases from J, leaving 13 bases between. Germline V lookup: CDR1 MNHNS, CDR2 SASEGT. CDR3 length: 12 residues. The CDR3 DNA reads TGTGCCAGCAAGGGACTCCCCCTCGAGCAGTACTTC. Protein product: CASKGLPLEQYF.

The gene calls are TRBV5-1 and TRBJ2-7, with D perhaps matching TRBD1 (5 bases). The CDR3 contains 14 residues. The germline gives CDR1 SGHRS, CDR2 YFSETQ. V was shortened by 0 bases and J by 7 bases, with 14 bases between the two germline ends. In DNA, the CDR3 is TGCGCCAGCAGCTTGGCCACGGCAGGGCGGGAGCAGTACTTC. Amino acids: CASSLATAGREQYF.

The CDR3 DNA is TGTGCCAGCACCGACGACGGGACAGTGGATGGCTACACCTTC. Its protein is CASTDDGTVDGYTF. V is TRBV6-6 and J is TRBJ1-2; 7 bases match TRBD1. The CDR3 is 14 residues long. With V trimmed by 7 bases and J by 6 bases, 11 bases remained unmatched. Germline lookup yields CDR1 MNHNY and CDR2 SVGAGI (reference sequence).

This chain links TRBV18 with TRBJ1-2, with TRBD1 identical over 9 bases. The CDR3 consists of 14 residues. Germline V gene lookup returns CDR1 KGHSH and CDR2 LQKENI. Trimming removed 9 bases from V and 5 bases from J; junction bases left unmatched: 10. The CDR3 DNA reads TGTGCCAGTTCCGGGACAGGGACTTCGTATGGCTACACCTTC. Its translation is CASSGTGTSYGYTF.

The chain joins TRBV13 to TRBJ2-7; TRBD2 aligns across 12 bases. J gave up 5 bases and V 3 bases, and 8 bases lay outside the gene matches. Germline CDR1 and CDR2: PRHDT and FYEKMQ (reference sequence). This CDR3 is 16 amino acids long. The CDR3 loop is CASSFRTSGIEDEQYF. The CDR3 region has the DNA TGTGCCAGCAGCTTCCGGACTAGCGGGATAGAGGACGAGCAGTACTTC.

In regard to this clone: Different DNA sequences within this sample yield the same CDR3. This chain uses TRBV11-2 with TRBJ1-5; maybe TRBD1 (5 bases). Germline V gene data show CDR1 as SGHAT and CDR2 as FQNNGV. This CDR3 has 15 residues. V was cut by 0 bases and J by 1 base, with 7 bases left in between. The CDR3 reads CASSLEGASNQPQHF. CDR3 DNA: TGTGCCAGCAGCTTAGAAGGGGCCAGCAATCAGCCCCAGCATTTT.

The J gene is TRBJ2-3, the V gene TRBV7-2, with 16 bases matching TRBD2. Germline CDR1 reads SGHTA; CDR2 reads FQGNSA. V gave up 5 bases and J gave up 4 bases; unmatched junction bases: 6. CDR3 size: 17 residues. CDR3 loop: CASSKGLAGGMADTQYF. In DNA, the CDR3 is TGTGCCAGCAGCAAGGGACTAGCGGGGGGGATGGCAGATACGCAGTATTTT. Full variable domain (remainder filled in from reference TRBV7-2 and TRBJ2-3): GAGVSQSPSNKVTEKGKDVELRCDPISGHTALYWYRQSLGQGLEFLIYFQGNSAPDKSGLPSDRFSAERTGGSVSTLTIQRTQQEDSAVYLCASSKGLAGGMADTQYFGPGTRLTVL.

The chain has TRBV19 and TRBJ2-1; D is possibly TRBD2 (6 bases). Germline values: CDR1 LNHDA, CDR2 SQIVND (reference sequence). The CDR3 consists of 17 residues. The V end was cut by 5 bases, the J end by 3 bases, with 20 bases between. In nucleotides, the CDR3 is TGTGCCAGTAGTCCCAACGGGGGAAGGGGTCGCTACAATGAGCAGTTCTTC. It codes for CASSPNGGRGRYNEQFF.

A few counts support this clone. This chain links TRBV5-4 with TRBJ1-2, with a weak D call TRBD1 (5 bases). Per the germline V gene, CDR1 is SGHNT and CDR2 is YYREEE (reference sequence). V was cut by 4 bases and J by 3 bases, with 7 bases left in between. The CDR3 contains 12 residues. In DNA form, the CDR3 reads TGTGCCAGCAGCGAACAGGACTATGGCTACACCTTC. Its protein is CASSEQDYGYTF.

This chain links TRBV7-2 with TRBJ1-1; D gene ambiguous. Germline CDR1 is SGHTA and CDR2 is FQGNSA. V was trimmed by 1 base and J by 4 bases, leaving 7 bases between them. The length of the CDR3 is 13 residues. The CDR3 bases are TGTGCCAGCAGCTTAGTCCGAGGCACTGAAGCTTTCTTT. Protein: CASSLVRGTEAFF.

The chain employs TRBV7-2 and TRBJ2-7; D is uncertain. The CDR3 sequence is 15 residues long. Trimming shortened V by 0 bases and J by 7 bases, and 16 bases separated the two germline ends. CDR1 and CDR2 from the germline V gene are SGHTA and FQGNSA. DNA of the CDR3: TGTGCCAGCAGCTTAGCCGGTGGCAGGATTAAGGAGCAGTACTTC. Translation gives CASSLAGGRIKEQYF.

This clone has more than one count but fewer than ten. V is TRBV4-1 and J is TRBJ1-5; the D gene is possibly TRBD1 (6 bases). There are 17 residues in the CDR3. Germline CDR1 is MGHRA and CDR2 is YSYEKL. The V end lost 0 bases, the J end lost 10 bases, and 22 bases lay between the germline ends. In DNA form, the CDR3 reads TGCGCCAGCAGCCAAGATTGGGGACAAGGACCTTCGAGACCCCAGCATTTT. This encodes CASSQDWGQGPSRPQHF.